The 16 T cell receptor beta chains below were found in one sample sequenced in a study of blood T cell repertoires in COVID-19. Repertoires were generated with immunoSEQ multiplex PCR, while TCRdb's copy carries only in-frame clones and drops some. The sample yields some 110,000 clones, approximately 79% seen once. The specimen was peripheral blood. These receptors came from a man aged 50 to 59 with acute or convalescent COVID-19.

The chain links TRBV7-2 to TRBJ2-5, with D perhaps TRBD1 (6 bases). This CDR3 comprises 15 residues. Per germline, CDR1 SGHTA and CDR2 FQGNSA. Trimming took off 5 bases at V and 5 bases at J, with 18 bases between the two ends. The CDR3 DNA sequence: TGTGCCAGCAGCCTCCGGGCGCAGGGGAGCGAGACCCAGTACTTC. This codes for CASSLRAQGSETQYF.

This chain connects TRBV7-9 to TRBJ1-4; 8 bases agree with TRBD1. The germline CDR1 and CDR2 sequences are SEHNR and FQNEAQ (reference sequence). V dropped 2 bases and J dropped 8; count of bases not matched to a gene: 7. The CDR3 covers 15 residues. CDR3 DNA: TGTGCCAGCAGCTTACTCGGACAGGGAAGAGAAAAACTGTTTTTT. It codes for CASSLLGQGREKLFF.

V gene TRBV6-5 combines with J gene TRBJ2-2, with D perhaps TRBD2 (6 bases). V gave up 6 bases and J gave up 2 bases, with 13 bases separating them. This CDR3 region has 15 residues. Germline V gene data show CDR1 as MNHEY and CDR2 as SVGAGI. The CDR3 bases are TGTGCCAGCAGCCGTAGCGGAGTAAACACCGGGGAGCTGTTTTTT. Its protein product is CASSRSGVNTGELFF.

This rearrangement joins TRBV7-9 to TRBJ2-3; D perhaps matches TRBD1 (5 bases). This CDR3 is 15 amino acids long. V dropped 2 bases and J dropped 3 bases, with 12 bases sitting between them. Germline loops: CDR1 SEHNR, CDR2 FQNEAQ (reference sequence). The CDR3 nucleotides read TGTGCCAGCAGCTTAATGTCAGGGTATACAGATACGCAGTATTTT. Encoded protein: CASSLMSGYTDTQYF. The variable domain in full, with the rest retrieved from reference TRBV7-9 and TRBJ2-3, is DTGVSQNPRHKITKRGQNVTFRCDPISEHNRLYWYRQTLGQGPEFLTYFQNEAQLEKSRLLSDRFSAERPKGSFSTLEIQRTEQGDSAMYLCASSLMSGYTDTQYFGPGTRLTVL.

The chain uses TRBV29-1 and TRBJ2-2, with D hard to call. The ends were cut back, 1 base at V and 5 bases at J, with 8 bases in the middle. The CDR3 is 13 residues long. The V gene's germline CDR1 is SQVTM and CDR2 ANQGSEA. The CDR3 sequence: CSVEGRETGELFF. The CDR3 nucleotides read TGCAGCGTTGAAGGTCGAGAGACCGGGGAGCTGTTTTTT.

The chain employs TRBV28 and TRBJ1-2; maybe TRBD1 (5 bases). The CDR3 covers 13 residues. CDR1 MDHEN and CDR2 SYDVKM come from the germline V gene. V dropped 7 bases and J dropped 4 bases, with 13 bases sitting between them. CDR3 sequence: CASISPGGYGYTF. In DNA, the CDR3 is TGTGCCAGCATCAGTCCGGGGGGCTATGGCTACACCTTC.

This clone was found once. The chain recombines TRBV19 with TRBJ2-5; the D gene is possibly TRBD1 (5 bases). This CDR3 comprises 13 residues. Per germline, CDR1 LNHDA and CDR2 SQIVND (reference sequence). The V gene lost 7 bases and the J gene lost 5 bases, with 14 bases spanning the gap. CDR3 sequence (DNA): TGTGCCAGTAACATGGGGCGCGAGGAGACCCAGTACTTC. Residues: CASNMGREETQYF.

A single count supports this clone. CDR3 sequence reads: CAWRQGANTGELFF. CDR3 sequence (DNA): TGTGCCTGGAGACAGGGCGCGAACACCGGGGAGCTGTTTTTT. The chain carries TRBV30 and TRBJ2-2; D is perhaps TRBD1 (6 bases). CDR3 length equals 14 residues. Germline values: CDR1 GTSNPN, CDR2 SVGIG (reference sequence). V lost 3 bases, J lost 0 bases, and 8 bases lay in between.

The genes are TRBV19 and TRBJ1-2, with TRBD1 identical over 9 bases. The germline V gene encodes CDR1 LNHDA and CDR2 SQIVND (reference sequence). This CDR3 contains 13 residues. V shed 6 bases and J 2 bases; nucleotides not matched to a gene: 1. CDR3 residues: CASSGQGNYGYTF. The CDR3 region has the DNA TGTGCCAGTAGCGGACAGGGGAACTATGGCTACACCTTC.

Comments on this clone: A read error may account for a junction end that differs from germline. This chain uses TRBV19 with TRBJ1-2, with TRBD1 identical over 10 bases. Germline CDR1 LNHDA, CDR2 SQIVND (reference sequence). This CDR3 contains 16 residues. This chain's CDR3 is CASTISGTGVNYGYTF. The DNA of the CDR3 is TGTGCCAGTACTATATCCGGGACAGGGGTTAACTATGGCTACACCTTC.

CDR3 region: CASSFKWRDQPQHF. The DNA for the CDR3 is TGTGCCAGCAGCTTTAAATGGAGGGATCAGCCCCAGCATTTT. The chain has TRBV2 and TRBJ1-5; no definite D call. CDR3 size: 14 residues. Germline values: CDR1 SNHLY, CDR2 FYNNEI. V lost 6 bases, J lost 5 bases, and 14 bases lay in between.

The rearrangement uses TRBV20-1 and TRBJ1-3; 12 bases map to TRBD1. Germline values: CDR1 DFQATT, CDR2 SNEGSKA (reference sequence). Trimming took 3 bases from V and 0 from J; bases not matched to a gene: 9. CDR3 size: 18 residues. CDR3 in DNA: TGCAGTGCTAGTGTCGGGACAGGGGGCTTAGGCTCTGGAAACACCATATATTTT. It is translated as CSASVGTGGLGSGNTIYF.

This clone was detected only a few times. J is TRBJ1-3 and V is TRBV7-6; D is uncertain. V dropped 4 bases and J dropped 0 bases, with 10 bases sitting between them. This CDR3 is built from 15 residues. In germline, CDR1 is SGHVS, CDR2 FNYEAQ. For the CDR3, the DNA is TGTGCCAGCAGCTCGTCTGGCCCCTCTGGAAACACCATATATTTT. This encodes CASSSSGPSGNTIYF.

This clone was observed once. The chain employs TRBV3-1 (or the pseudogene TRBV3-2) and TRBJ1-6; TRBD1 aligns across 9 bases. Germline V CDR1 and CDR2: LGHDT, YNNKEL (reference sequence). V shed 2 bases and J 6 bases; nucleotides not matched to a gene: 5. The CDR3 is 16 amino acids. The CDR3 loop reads CASSQPGQGSNSPLHF. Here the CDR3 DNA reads TGTGCCAGCAGCCAACCGGGACAGGGTAGTAATTCACCCCTCCACTTT.

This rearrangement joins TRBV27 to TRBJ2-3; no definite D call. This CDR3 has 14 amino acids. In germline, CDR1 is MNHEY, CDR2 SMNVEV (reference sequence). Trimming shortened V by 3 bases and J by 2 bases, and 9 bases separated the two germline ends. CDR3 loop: CASSFSPYTDTQYF. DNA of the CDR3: TGTGCCAGCAGTTTCTCCCCTTACACAGATACGCAGTATTTT.

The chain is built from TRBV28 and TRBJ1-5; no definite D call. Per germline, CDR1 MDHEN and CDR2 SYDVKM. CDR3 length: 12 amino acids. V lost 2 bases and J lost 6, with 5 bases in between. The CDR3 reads CASSLPVQPQHF. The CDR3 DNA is TGTGCCAGCAGTTTACCAGTTCAGCCCCAGCATTTT.